These 16 T cell receptor beta chains originate from one sample sequenced in a study of radiotherapy plus CTLA-4 blockade in lung cancer. TCRdb keeps only in-frame clones here, not all; method: immunoSEQ multiplex PCR. The table shows some 110,000 clones, with nearly 80% occurring only once. The input for sequencing was peripheral blood, taken from a patient treated with radiotherapy plus ipilimumab. The receptor source for this set is a human donor with non-small cell lung cancer who had a partial response to radiotherapy plus ipilimumab.

This chain links TRBV11-2 with TRBJ2-1; TRBD2 matches at 9 bases. This CDR3 comprises 15 residues. The J segment lost 0 bases and the V segment lost 5 bases, leaving 2 bases of the junction unmatched. Per the germline V gene, CDR1 is SGHAT and CDR2 is FQNNGV. CDR3 bases: TGTGCCAGCAGCATTAGCGGGAGCTCCTACAATGAGCAGTTCTTC. Amino acid sequence: CASSISGSSYNEQFF.

V usage is TRBV6-1 and J usage is TRBJ1-1; D is uncertain. The CDR3 is 16 residues long. V lost 0 bases and J 4 bases, leaving 15 bases between the germline ends. Germline V lookup: CDR1 MNHNS, CDR2 SASEGT. The chain's CDR3 is CASSEAAGLGVTEAFF. The CDR3 DNA follows: TGTGCCAGCAGTGAAGCGGCAGGTCTCGGGGTCACTGAAGCTTTCTTT.

This chain joins TRBV15 and TRBJ2-3; TRBD1 might be the D (6 bases). The CDR3 covers 17 residues. V was shortened by 8 bases and J by 0 bases, with 21 bases between the two germline ends. The germline gives CDR1 LNHNV, CDR2 YYDKDF (reference sequence). In DNA, the CDR3 is TGTGCCACCGCAGTCGCCAGGACAGCCTCTAGCACAGATACGCAGTATTTT. Translation: CATAVARTASSTDTQYF.

The chain carries TRBV7-2 and TRBJ1-2, with D unresolved. The CDR3 has 14 residues. CDR1 SGHTA and CDR2 FQGNSA come from the germline V gene. V was shortened by 5 bases and J by 1 base, with 11 bases between the two germline ends. In DNA, the CDR3 is TGTGCCAGCAGCACAGACCGGGGTAACTATGGCTACACCTTC. Translated: CASSTDRGNYGYTF.

This chain uses TRBV5-8 with TRBJ1-5; D is unclear. The length of the CDR3 is 14 residues. In germline, CDR1 is SGHTS, CDR2 YDEGEE. Trimming cost V 4 bases and J 0 bases, with 8 bases left between them. CDR3 bases: TGTGCCAGCAGCCCCCCTTATAGCAATCAGCCCCAGCATTTT. Its protein product is CASSPPYSNQPQHF.

There are a few counts of this clone. The chain combines TRBV7-9 with TRBJ1-5; the D gene is possibly TRBD1 (5 bases). The V and J ends lost 5 bases and 0 bases respectively, with 14 bases between them. In germline, CDR1 is SEHNR, CDR2 FQNEAQ (reference sequence). CDR3 length equals 16 residues. The CDR3 is CASSTLGGDSNQPQHF. Here the CDR3 DNA reads TGTGCCAGCAGCACACTCGGGGGGGATAGCAATCAGCCCCAGCATTTT.

In DNA, the CDR3 is TGTGCCAGTAGTCCCACAGGGGAAGCAAAAACTGGCTACACCTTC. Protein sequence: CASSPTGEAKTGYTF. The chain employs TRBV19 and TRBJ1-2; 7 nucleotides line up with TRBD1. From germline, CDR1 is LNHDA and CDR2 SQIVND (reference sequence). V was pared by 5 bases and J by 7 bases, with 13 bases of the junction left unmatched. CDR3 length: 15 amino acids. The entire variable domain, with the rest obtained from reference TRBV19 and TRBJ1-2, is as follows: DGGITQSPKYLFRKEGQNVTLSCEQNLNHDAMYWYRQDPGQGLRLIYYSQIVNDFQKGDIAEGYSVSREKKESFPLTVTSAQKNPTAFYLCASSPTGEAKTGYTFGSGTRLTVV.

This chain links TRBV21-1 with TRBJ2-1; the DNA was not compared with TRBD1, the D call given in the table. TRBV21-1 represents a pseudogene. The CDR3 contains 19 residues. The CDR3 reads CASSSGTGGGCSSYNEQFF. In DNA, the CDR3 is TGTGCCAGCAGCAGCGGGACAGGGGGCGGCTGCAGCTCCTACAATGAGCAGTTCTTC.

This chain connects TRBV6-5 to TRBJ2-1, with a possible D match to TRBD2 (5 bases). The CDR3 totals 16 residues. Germline values: CDR1 MNHEY, CDR2 SVGAGI. Trimming shortened V by 2 bases and J by 0 bases, and 11 bases separated the two germline ends. The CDR3 sequence is CASSYRTLSSYNEQFF. In DNA, the CDR3 is TGTGCCAGCAGTTACCGGACTTTGAGCTCCTACAATGAGCAGTTCTTC.

V and J are TRBV15 and TRBJ2-7; TRBD2 is a possible D gene (6 bases). Germline assignment: CDR1 LNHNV and CDR2 YYDKDF (reference sequence). The CDR3 totals 17 residues. V lost 1 base to trimming and J lost 0 bases, with 16 bases between them. The CDR3 reads CATSRVLQRVSSYEQYF. CDR3 nucleotide sequence: TGTGCCACCAGCAGAGTGTTGCAGCGGGTTAGCTCCTACGAGCAGTACTTC.

V usage is TRBV28 and J usage is TRBJ2-6; D is undetermined. V was clipped by 5 bases and J by 1 base, with 9 bases between them. The CDR3 is made up of 15 amino acids. Per germline, CDR1 MDHEN and CDR2 SYDVKM. In nucleotides, the CDR3 is TGTGCCAGCAGTCCCAGTCCTTCTGGGGCCAACGTCCTGACTTTC. Amino acid sequence: CASSPSPSGANVLTF.

There are a few counts of this clone. V is TRBV11-1 and J is TRBJ1-2; 10 positions match TRBD1. The CDR3 spans 14 residues. The V and J ends lost 3 bases and 4 bases, in that order; junction bases with no gene match: 2. The V gene's germline CDR1 is SGHAT and CDR2 FQDESV (reference sequence). CDR3 DNA: TGTGCCAGCAGCTTGGGACAGGGGATCTATGGCTACACCTTC. The encoded protein is CASSLGQGIYGYTF.

This chain links TRBV5-1 with TRBJ2-3; D is possibly TRBD2 (5 bases). The CDR3 extends over 15 amino acids. Germline CDR1 SGHRS, CDR2 YFSETQ. The V gene lost 2 bases and the J gene lost 4 bases, with 14 bases spanning the gap. The CDR3 loop reads CASSFSRELSDTQYF. CDR3 nucleotides: TGCGCCAGCAGCTTCTCACGGGAATTGTCAGATACGCAGTATTTT.

This clone has only a few counts. The chain joins TRBV28 to TRBJ2-5, with D tentatively TRBD2 (6 bases). V lost 2 bases to trimming and J lost 2 bases, with 18 bases between them. The V gene's germline CDR1 is MDHEN and CDR2 SYDVKM. The CDR3 sequence is 17 residues long. The CDR3 coding sequence is TGTGCCAGCAGTTTAGTTGTTGGGTCTAGCGCTCAAGAGACCCAGTACTTC. Its protein is CASSLVVGSSAQETQYF.

This clone appeared many times. This rearrangement joins TRBV19 to TRBJ2-2; no reliable D call. Looked up from germline, CDR1 is LNHDA and CDR2 is SQIVND (reference sequence). CDR3 size: 12 residues. Deletions cut 6 bases from V and 6 bases from J, with 8 bases between. CDR3 protein: CASSPFAGELFF. The DNA for the CDR3 is TGTGCCAGTAGCCCGTTCGCCGGGGAGCTGTTTTTT.

CDR3 nucleotide sequence: TGCGCCAGCAGCCAGTTCAACGAGCAGTACTTC. It specifies CASSQFNEQYF. The V call is TRBV4-1, the J call TRBJ2-7; no firm D call. The CDR3 spans 11 residues. With 3 bases removed from V and 5 bases from J, the gap between germline ends came to 5 bases. Germline CDR1 and CDR2: MGHRA and YSYEKL.